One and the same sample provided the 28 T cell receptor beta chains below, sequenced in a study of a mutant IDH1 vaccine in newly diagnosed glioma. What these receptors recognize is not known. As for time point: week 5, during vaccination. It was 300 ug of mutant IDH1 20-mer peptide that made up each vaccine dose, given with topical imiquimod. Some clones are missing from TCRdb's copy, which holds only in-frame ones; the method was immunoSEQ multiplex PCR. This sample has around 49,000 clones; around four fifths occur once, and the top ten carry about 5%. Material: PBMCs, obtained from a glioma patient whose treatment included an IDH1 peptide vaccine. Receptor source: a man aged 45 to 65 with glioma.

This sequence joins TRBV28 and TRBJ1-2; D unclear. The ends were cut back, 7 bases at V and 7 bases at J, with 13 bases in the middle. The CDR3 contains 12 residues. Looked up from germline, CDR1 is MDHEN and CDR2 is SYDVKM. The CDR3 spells CASNPRTLGYTF. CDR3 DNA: TGTGCCAGCAACCCGCGGACTCTTGGCTACACCTTC.

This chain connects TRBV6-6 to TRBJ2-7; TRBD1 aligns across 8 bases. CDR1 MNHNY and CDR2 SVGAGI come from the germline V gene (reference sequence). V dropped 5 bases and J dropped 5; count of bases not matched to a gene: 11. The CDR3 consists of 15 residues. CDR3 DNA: TGTGCCAGCAGTCAGCGGACAGGGCGTATCGACGAGCAGTACTTC. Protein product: CASSQRTGRIDEQYF.

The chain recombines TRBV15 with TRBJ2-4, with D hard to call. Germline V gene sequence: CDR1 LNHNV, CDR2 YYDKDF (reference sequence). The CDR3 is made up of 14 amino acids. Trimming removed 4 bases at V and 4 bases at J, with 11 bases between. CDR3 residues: CATSTQAMKNIQYF. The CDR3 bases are TGTGCCACCAGCACGCAGGCCATGAAAAACATTCAGTACTTC. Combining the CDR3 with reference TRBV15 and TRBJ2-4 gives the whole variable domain DAMVIQNPRYQVTQFGKPVTLSCSQTLNHNVMYWYQQKSSQAPKLLFHYYDKDFNNEADTPDNFQSRRPNTSFCFLDIRSPGLGDTAMYLCATSTQAMKNIQYFGAGTRLSVL.

CDR3 sequence: CASSRTRDSHQPQHF. The DNA of the CDR3 is TGTGCCAGCAGCCGCACCCGGGACAGCCATCAGCCCCAGCATTTT. The J gene is TRBJ1-5, the V gene TRBV6-5, with 7 bases that match TRBD1. The CDR3 loop spans 15 amino acids. V lost 6 bases, J lost 5 bases, and 10 bases stayed unmatched. Per the germline V gene, CDR1 is MNHEY and CDR2 is SVGAGI.

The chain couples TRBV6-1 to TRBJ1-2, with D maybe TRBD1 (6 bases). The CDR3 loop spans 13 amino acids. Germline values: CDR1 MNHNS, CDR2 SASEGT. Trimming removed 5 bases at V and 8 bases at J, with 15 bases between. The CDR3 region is CASSLGGDRGYTF. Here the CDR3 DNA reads TGTGCCAGCAGTTTAGGGGGAGATCGGGGCTACACCTTC.

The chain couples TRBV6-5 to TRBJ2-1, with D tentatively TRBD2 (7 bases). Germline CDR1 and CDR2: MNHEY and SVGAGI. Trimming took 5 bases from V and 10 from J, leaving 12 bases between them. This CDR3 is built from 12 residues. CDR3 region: CASSLGGAEQFF. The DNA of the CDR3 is TGTGCCAGCAGTCTTGGGGGGGCCGAGCAGTTCTTC.

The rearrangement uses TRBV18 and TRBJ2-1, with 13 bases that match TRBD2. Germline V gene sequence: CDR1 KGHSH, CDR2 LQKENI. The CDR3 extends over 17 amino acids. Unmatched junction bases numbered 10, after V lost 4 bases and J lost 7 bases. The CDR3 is CASSLRGTSGEANEQFF. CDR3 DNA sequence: TGTGCCAGCTCACTCCGGGGGACTAGCGGGGAAGCGAATGAGCAGTTCTTC.

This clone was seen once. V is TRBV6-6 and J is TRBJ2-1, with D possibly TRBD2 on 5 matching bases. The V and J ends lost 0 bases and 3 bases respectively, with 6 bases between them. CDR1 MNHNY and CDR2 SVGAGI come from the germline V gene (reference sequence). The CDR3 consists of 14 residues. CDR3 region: CASSYSRDYNEQFF. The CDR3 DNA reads TGTGCCAGCAGTTACTCGAGGGACTACAATGAGCAGTTCTTC.

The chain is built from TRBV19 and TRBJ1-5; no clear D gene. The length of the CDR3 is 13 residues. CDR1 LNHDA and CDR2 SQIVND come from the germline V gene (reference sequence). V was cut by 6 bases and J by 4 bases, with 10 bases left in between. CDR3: CASSPGANQPQHF. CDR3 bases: TGTGCCAGTAGCCCTGGAGCGAATCAGCCCCAGCATTTT.

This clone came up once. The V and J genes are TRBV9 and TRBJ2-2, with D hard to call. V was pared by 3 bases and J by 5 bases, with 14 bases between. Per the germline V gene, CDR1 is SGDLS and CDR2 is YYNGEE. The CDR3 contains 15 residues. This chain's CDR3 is CASSAVAARTGELFF. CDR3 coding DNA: TGTGCCAGCAGCGCCGTAGCCGCCAGGACCGGGGAGCTGTTTTTT.

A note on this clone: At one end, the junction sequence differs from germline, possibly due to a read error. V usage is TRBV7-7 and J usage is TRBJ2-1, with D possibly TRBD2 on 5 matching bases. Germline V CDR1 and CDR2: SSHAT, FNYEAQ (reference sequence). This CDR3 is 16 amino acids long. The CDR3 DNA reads TGTGCTAGCAGTACGGCCCACGGGGAAGGTTTAAATGAGCAGTTCTTC. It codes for CASSTAHGEGLNEQFF.

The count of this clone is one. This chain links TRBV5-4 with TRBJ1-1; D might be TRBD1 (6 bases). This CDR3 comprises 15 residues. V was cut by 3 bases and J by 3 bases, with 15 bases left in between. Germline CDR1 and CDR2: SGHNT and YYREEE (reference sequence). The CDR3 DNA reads TGTGCCAGCAGCTCACCCACGGACAGTTACACTGAAGCTTTCTTT. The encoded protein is CASSSPTDSYTEAFF.

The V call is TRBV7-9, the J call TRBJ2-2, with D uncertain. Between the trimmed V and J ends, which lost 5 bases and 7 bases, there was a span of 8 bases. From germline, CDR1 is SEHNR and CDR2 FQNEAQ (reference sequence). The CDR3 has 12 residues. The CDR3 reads CASSGLNGELFF. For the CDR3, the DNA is TGTGCCAGCAGCGGGCTAAACGGGGAGCTGTTTTTT.

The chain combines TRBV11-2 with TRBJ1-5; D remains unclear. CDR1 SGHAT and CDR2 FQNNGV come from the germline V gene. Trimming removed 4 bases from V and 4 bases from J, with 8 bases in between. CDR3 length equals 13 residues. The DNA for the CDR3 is TGTGCCAGCAGCTGGCAGGATAATCAGCCCCAGCATTTT. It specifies CASSWQDNQPQHF.

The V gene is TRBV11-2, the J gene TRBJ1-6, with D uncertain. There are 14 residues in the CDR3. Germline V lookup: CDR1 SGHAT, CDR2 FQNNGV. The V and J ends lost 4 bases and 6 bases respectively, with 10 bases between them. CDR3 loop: CASSSGPANSPLHF. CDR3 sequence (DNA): TGTGCCAGCAGCTCTGGACCAGCTAATTCACCCCTCCACTTT.

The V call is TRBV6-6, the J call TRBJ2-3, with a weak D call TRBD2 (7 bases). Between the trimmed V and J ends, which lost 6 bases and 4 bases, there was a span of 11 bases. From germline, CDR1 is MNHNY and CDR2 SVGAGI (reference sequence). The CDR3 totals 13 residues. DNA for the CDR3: TGTGCCAGCAGAGGGGGGGCCTCAGATACGCAGTATTTT. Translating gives CASRGGASDTQYF.

Here the CDR3 DNA reads TGTGCCAGCAGCCCCGACAGGCAGGAGCAGTACTTC. It is translated as CASSPDRQEQYF. J is TRBJ2-7 and V is TRBV28; D is possibly TRBD1 (6 bases). The ends were cut back, 6 bases at V and 7 bases at J, with 13 bases in the middle. This CDR3 is built from 12 residues. Germline lookup yields CDR1 MDHEN and CDR2 SYDVKM.

CDR3 loop: CASSQVGREGGQPQHF. The CDR3 DNA is TGCGCCAGCAGCCAAGTGGGCAGGGAGGGAGGACAGCCCCAGCATTTT. The chain joins TRBV4-1 to TRBJ1-5; TRBD1 might be the D (5 bases). CDR1 is MGHRA and CDR2 is YSYEKL in the germline V gene. This CDR3 has 16 residues. V lost 1 base, J lost 7 bases, and 17 bases lay in between.

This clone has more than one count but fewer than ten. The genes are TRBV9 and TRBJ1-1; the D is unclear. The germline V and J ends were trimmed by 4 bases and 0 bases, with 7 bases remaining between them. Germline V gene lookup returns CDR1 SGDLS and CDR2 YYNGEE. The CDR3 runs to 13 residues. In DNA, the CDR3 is TGTGCCAGCAGCCTAGCTATGAACACTGAAGCTTTCTTT. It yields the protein CASSLAMNTEAFF.

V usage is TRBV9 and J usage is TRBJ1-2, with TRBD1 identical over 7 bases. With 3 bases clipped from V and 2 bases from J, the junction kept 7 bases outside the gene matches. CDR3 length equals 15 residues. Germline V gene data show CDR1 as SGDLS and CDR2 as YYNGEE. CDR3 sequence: CASSEGASLNYGYTF. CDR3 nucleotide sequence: TGTGCCAGCAGCGAGGGGGCGTCCCTAAACTATGGCTACACCTTC. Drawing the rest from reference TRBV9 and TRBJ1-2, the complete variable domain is DSGVTQTPKHLITATGQRVTLRCSPRSGDLSVYWYQQSLDQGLQFLIQYYNGEERAKGNILERFSAQQFPDLHSELNLSSLELGDSALYFCASSEGASLNYGYTFGSGTRLTVV.

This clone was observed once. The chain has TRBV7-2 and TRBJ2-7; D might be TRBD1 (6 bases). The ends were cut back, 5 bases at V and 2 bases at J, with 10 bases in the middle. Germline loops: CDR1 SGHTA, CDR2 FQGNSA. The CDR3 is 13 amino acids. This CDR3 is CASSAGVAYEQYF. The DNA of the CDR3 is TGTGCCAGCAGCGCAGGGGTCGCCTACGAGCAGTACTTC.

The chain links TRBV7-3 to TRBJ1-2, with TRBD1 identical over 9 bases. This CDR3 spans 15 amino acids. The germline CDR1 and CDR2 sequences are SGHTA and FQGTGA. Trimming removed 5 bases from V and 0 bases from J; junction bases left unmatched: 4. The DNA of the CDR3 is TGTGCCAGCAGCCCGACAGGGGGACCTAACTATGGCTACACCTTC. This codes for CASSPTGGPNYGYTF.

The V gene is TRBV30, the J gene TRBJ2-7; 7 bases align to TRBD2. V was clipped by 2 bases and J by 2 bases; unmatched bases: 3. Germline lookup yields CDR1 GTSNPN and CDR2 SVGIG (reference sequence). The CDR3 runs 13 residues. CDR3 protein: CAWSTGGAYEQYF. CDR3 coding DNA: TGTGCCTGGAGTACTGGGGGGGCCTACGAGCAGTACTTC.

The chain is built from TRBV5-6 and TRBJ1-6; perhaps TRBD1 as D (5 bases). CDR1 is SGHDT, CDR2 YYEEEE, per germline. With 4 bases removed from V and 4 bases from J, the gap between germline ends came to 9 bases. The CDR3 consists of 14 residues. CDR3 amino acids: CASSPGSYNSPLHF. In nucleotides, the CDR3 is TGTGCCAGCAGCCCAGGGTCTTATAATTCACCCCTCCACTTT.

The DNA of the CDR3 is TGTGCCATCAGGGCAAGTCCGGGACAGGATGACAATGAGCAGTTCTTC. Its translation: CAIRASPGQDDNEQFF. J is TRBJ2-1 and V is TRBV10-3; TRBD1 agrees at 8 bases. J was trimmed by 5 bases and V by 6 bases; bases with no gene match: 12. Germline V CDR1 and CDR2: ENHRY, SYGVKD. The CDR3 is 16 amino acids.

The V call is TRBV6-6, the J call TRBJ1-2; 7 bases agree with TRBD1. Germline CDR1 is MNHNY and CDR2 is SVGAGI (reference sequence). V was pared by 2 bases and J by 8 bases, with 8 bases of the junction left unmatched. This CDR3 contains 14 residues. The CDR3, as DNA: TGTGCCAGCAGTTACGGAGGGCAGGGGGGAGGCTACACCTTC. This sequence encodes CASSYGGQGGGYTF.

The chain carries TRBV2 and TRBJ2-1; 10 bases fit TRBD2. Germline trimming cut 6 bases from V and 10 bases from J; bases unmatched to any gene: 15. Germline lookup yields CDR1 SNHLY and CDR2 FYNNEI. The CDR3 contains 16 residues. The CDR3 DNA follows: TGTGCCAGCAGGGCCTTCGGTAGCGGGGGGTTATGGGAGCAGTTCTTC. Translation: CASRAFGSGGLWEQFF.

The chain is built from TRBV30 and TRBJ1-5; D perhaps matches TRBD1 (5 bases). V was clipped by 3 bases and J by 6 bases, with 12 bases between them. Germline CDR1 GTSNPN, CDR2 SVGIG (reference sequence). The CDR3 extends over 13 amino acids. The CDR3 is CAWSPRGGQPQHF. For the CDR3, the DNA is TGTGCCTGGAGCCCCCGGGGCGGTCAGCCCCAGCATTTT.